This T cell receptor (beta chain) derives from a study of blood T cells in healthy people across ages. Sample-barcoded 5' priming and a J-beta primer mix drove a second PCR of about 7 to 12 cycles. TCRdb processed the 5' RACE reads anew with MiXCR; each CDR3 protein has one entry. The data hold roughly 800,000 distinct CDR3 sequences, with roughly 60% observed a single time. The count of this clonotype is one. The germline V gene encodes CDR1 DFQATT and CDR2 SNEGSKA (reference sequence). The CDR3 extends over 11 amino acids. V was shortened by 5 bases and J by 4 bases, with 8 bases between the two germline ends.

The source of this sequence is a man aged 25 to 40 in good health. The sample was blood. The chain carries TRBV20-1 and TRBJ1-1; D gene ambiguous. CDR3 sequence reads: CSAFVGTEAFF. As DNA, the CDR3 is TGCAGTGCTTTTGTCGGCACTGAAGCTTTCTTT.